This TCR beta chain was sequenced in a study of T cells and copy number aberrations in small-cell lung cancer. Study outcomes and limitations: Adjacent lung showed higher T-cell richness and clonality than tumors; density difference nonsignificant. A small sample size limited this study; results need validation.

Trimming pared 3 bases from V and 11 bases from J, leaving 19 bases between. Germline CDR1 and CDR2: MNHNS and SASEGT. CDR3 length: 14 amino acids. Donors had limited-stage small-cell lung cancer, resected between about 2007 and 2020. No donor received preoperative chemotherapy or radiotherapy, or immunotherapy before or after surgery. Assay used: immunoSEQ multiplex PCR; TCRdb lists only in-frame clones, some missing. The sample lists about 2,300 clones, 82% occurring once. As regards this clone: Antigen specificity is unknown.

Sequenced material: normal tissue next to the tumor. J is TRBJ1-1 and V is TRBV6-1; no reliable D call. The TCR was taken from a woman in her forties or fifties with small cell lung cancer. The CDR3 nucleotides are TGTGCCAGCAGTGAGGCCGGGAACCAGGTACTTGCTTTCTTT. This gives the protein CASSEAGNQVLAFF.